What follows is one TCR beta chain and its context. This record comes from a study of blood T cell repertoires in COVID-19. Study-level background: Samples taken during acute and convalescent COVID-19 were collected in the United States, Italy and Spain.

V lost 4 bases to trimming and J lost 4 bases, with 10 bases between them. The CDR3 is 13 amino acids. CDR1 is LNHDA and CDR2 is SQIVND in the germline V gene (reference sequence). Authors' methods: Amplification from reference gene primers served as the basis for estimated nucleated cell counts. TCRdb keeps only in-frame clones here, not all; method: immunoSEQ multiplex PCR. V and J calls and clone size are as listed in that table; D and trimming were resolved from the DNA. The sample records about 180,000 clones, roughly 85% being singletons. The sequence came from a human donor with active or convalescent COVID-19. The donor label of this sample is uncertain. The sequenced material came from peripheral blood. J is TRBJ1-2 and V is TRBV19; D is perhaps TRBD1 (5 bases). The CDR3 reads CASSSDRFYGYTF. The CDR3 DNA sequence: TGTGCCAGTAGTAGTGACAGATTCTATGGCTACACCTTC.